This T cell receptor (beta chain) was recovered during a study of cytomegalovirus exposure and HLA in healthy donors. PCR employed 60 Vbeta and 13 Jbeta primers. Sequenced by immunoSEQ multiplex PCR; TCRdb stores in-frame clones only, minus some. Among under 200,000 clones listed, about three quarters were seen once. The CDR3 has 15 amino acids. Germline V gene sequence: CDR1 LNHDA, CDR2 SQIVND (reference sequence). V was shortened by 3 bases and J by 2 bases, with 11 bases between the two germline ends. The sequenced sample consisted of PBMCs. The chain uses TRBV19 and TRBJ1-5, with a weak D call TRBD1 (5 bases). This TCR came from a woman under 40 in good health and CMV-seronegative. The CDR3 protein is CASSIEGRGNQPQHF. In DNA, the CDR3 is TGTGCCAGTAGTATTGAGGGGAGGGGCAATCAGCCCCAGCATTTT.